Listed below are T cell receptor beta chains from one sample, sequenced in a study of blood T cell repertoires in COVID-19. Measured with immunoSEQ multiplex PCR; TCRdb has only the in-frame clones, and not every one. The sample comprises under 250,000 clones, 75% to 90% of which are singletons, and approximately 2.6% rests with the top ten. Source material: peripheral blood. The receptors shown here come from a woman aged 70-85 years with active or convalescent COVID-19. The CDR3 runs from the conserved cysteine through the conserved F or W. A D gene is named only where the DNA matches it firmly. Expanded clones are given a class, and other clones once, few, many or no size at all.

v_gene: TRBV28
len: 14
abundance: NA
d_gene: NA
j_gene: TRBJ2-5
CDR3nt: TGTGCCAGCACCCGGGACACTCTACAAGAGACCCAGTACTTC
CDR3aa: CASTRDTLQETQYF

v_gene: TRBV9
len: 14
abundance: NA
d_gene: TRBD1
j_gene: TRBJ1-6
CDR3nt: TGTGCCAGCAGCTTACGACAGGGAAGTTCACCCCTCCACTTT
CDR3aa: CASSLRQGSSPLHF

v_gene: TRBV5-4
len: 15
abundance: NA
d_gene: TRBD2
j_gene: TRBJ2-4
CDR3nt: TGTGCCAGCAGCCCCTCGGGACTAGGTAATAACATTCAGTACTTC
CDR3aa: CASSPSGLGNNIQYF

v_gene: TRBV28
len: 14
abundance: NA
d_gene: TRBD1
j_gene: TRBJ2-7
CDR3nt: TGTGCCAGCAACGGACAGGGGGGAATCTACGAGCAGTACTTC
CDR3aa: CASNGQGGIYEQYF

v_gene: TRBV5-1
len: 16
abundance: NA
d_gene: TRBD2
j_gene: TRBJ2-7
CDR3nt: TGCGCCAGCAGCTCCCGGACTAGCGGGAGGACCTACGAGCAGTACTTC
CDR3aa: CASSSRTSGRTYEQYF

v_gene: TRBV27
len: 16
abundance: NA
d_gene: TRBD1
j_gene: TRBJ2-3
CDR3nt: TGTGCCAGCAGTTCCTGGACAGGGAGAAACACAGATACGCAGTATTTT
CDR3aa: CASSSWTGRNTDTQYF

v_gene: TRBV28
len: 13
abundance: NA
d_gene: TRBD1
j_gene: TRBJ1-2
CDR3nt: TGTGCCAGCACGGGACAGGCGTTATATGGCTACACCTTC
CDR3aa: CASTGQALYGYTF

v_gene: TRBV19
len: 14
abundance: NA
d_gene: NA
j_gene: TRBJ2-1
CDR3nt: TGTGCCAGTAGTATCCCCAACAGGCGAGGCGAGCAGTTCTTC
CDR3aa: CASSIPNRRGEQFF

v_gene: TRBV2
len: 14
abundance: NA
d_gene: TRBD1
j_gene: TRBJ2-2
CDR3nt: TGTGCCAGCCGGGGACAGGGAGGAACCGGGGAGCTGTTTTTT
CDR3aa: CASRGQGGTGELFF

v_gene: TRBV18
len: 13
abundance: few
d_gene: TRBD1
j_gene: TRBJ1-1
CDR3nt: TGTGCCAGCTCACCGCGACAGGGGGCTGAAGCTTTCTTT
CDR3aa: CASSPRQGAEAFF

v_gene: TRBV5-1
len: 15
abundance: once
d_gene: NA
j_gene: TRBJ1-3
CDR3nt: TGCGCCAGCAGCTTTACCACGGGTTCTGGAAACACCATATATTTT
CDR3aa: CASSFTTGSGNTIYF

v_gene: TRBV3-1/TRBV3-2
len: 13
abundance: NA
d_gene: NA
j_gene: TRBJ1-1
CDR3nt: TGTGCCAGCAGCGATTCAATTCGCGCGCCAGCTTTCTTT
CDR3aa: CASSDSIRAPAFF

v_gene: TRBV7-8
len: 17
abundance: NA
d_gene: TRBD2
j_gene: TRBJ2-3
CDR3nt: TGTGCCAGCAGCTGGGCCGGGACTAGCTCCGACACAGATACGCAGTATTTT
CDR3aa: CASSWAGTSSDTDTQYF

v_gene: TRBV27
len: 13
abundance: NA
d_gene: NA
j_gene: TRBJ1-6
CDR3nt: TGTGCCAGCAGTCCCACATATAATTCACCCCTCCACTTT
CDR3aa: CASSPTYNSPLHF

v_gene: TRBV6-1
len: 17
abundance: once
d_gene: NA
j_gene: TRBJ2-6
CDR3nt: TGTGCCAGCAGTGAAGGCTTCGGGAGCTCTGGGGCCAACGTCCTGACTTTC
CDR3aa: CASSEGFGSSGANVLTF

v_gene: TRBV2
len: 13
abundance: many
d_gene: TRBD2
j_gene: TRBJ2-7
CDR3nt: TGTGCCACAACAGCGGGAGGGAACTACGAGCAGTACTTC
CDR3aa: CATTAGGNYEQYF

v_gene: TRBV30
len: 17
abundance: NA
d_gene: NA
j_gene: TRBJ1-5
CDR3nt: TGTGCCTGGAGTGTTGGGGTTTCGGGGTATAGCAATCAGCCCCAGCATTTT
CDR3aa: CAWSVGVSGYSNQPQHF

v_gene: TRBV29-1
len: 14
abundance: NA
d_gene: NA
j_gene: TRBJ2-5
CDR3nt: TGCAGCGCCCAAAACCTAGGCTCCGGGGAGACCCAGTACTTC
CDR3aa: CSAQNLGSGETQYF

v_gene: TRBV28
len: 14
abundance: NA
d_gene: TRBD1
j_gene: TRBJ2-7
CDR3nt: TGTGCCAGCAGGACCGGGACAGGGGGCATCGAGCAGTACTTC
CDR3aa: CASRTGTGGIEQYF

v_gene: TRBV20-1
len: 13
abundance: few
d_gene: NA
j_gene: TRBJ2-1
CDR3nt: TGCAGTGCTAGTCCTAACTCCCACAATGAGCAGTTCTTC
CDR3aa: CSASPNSHNEQFF

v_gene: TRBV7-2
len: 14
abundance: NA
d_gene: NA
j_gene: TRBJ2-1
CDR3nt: TGTGCCAGCAGCTCGCATAGCTCCTACAATGAGCAGTTCTTC
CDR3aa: CASSSHSSYNEQFF

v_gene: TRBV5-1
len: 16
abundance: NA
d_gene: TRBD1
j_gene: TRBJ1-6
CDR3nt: TGCGCCAGCAGCCTTTTACAGGGGGCGGATAATTCACCCCTCCACTTT
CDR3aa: CASSLLQGADNSPLHF